This T cell receptor beta chain was identified during a study of T-cell memory formation after mild COVID-19. MiXCR, applied by TCRdb to the 5' RACE reads, yields one record per CDR3 protein. Found here are about 270,000 distinct CDR3 sequences, under 20% of them singletons; the top ten hold roughly 24%. This clonotype was seen more than once but under ten times. CDR3 length: 12 residues. From germline, CDR1 is SGHTA and CDR2 FQGNSA. V lost 2 bases and J lost 6; bases outside the gene matches: 1. The chain carries TRBV7-2 and TRBJ2-7, with 7 bases identical to TRBD1. The sequencing input was PBMCs or a T cell subset sorted from them (not recorded which). This sequence originates from a young man who had mild COVID-19 (a few samples of this study predate the infection). Cell type and time point are not known. The CDR3 nucleotides read TGTGCCAGCAGCTTAAACAGGGGCGAGCAGTACTTC. Encoded protein: CASSLNRGEQYF.